This TCR beta chain originates from a study of blood T cell repertoires in COVID-19. The wider study: Spain, Italy and the United States supplied samples that represented acute and convalescent COVID-19. PBMCs, B-cell-depleted T cells, or T cells were the source of the cDNA or gDNA that made up the material.

Assay used: immunoSEQ multiplex PCR; TCRdb lists only in-frame clones, some missing. The data show roughly 200,000 clones, 75% to 90% seen once. Germline V gives CDR1 SGHRS, CDR2 YFSETQ. The CDR3 consists of 15 residues. The V and J ends lost 4 bases and 7 bases, in that order; junction bases with no gene match: 9. This clone was observed a handful of times. This sequence originates from a man aged 35 to 55 with acute or convalescent COVID-19. The chain uses TRBV5-1 and TRBJ1-4; TRBD1 matches 8 bases. Source material: peripheral blood. CDR3 loop: CASSPQGERSEKLFF. As DNA, the CDR3 is TGCGCCAGCAGCCCACAGGGGGAACGGAGTGAAAAACTGTTTTTT.